This TCR beta chain was found in a study of blood T cell repertoires in COVID-19. Study-wide background: Some COVID-19 samples were acute and others convalescent; all came from the United States, Italy and Spain. The cDNA or gDNA used as material had been derived from T cells, B-cell-depleted T cells, or PBMCs.

V lost 4 bases, J lost 0 bases, and 10 bases lay in between. The germline V gene encodes CDR1 LNHDA and CDR2 SQIVND (reference sequence). The CDR3 has 14 amino acids. Seattle researchers signed up patients amid active infection and tracked them longitudinally. The authors' processing: Nucleated cell counts were estimated from reference gene primer amplification. TCRdb's table, derived via immunoSEQ multiplex PCR, lists solely in-frame clones and lacks some. For V, J and clone size, that table is used; D and trimming come from the DNA. The sample includes approximately 460,000 clones, 89% of them seen just once.

This receptor was obtained from a man aged 18 to 35 with COVID-19, enrolled during active disease. The sample comprised peripheral blood. The chain couples TRBV19 to TRBJ2-7; D perhaps matches TRBD1 (7 bases). For the CDR3, the DNA is TGTGCCAGTAGTACAGGGGGGAGCTCCTACGAGCAGTACTTC. Encoded protein: CASSTGGSSYEQYF.